Listed here are 30 T cell receptor beta chains from one sample, sequenced in a study of T cells in Graves' hyperthyroidism and ophthalmopathy. Authors of the study amplified TCR beta CDR3 regions from RNA transcripts. HTBI primers drove first-round RT-PCR of the TCR CDR3. TCRdb re-called the multiplex PCR reads through MiXCR, storing one row per CDR3 protein. The table includes nearly 750,000 distinct CDR3 sequences, about 35% detected once. The sample consisted of blood. The receptors shown here come from a woman between 35 and 50 years old with Graves' hyperthyroidism.

V is TRBV12-3 or TRBV12-4 and J is TRBJ1-4; 8 bases align to TRBD1. V was clipped by 7 bases and J by 8 bases; unmatched bases: 9. This CDR3 is built from 14 residues. CDR3 sequence (DNA): TGTGCCAGCACCACGGACAGGGCGTGGGAAAAACTGTTTTTT. Encoded protein: CASTTDRAWEKLFF.

Turning to this clonotype: This may stem from a read error, because a much larger clone lies one nucleotide away. The V and J genes are TRBV9 and TRBJ1-2, with a weak D call TRBD1 (6 bases). The CDR3 is made up of 13 amino acids. CDR1 and CDR2 (germline): SGDLS, YYNGEE. The V gene lost 4 bases and the J gene lost 4 bases, with 11 bases spanning the gap. CDR3 protein: CASSQDRIYGYTF. Written as DNA, the CDR3 is TGTGCCAGCAGCCAAGACAGGATCTATGGCTACACCTTC.

CDR3: CASSFDRGGDGYEQYF. The CDR3 DNA reads as TGTGCCAGCAGCTTCGACAGGGGTGGTGATGGCTACGAGCAGTACTTC. V usage is TRBV7-8 and J usage is TRBJ2-7; 8 bases agree with TRBD1. Germline V gene lookup returns CDR1 SGHVS and CDR2 FQNEAQ. CDR3 length equals 16 residues. Unmatched junction bases numbered 10, after V lost 3 bases and J lost 3 bases. Full variable domain (outside the CDR3, taken from reference TRBV7-8 and TRBJ2-7): GAGVSQSPRYKVAKRGQDVALRCDPISGHVSLFWYQQALGQGPEFLTYFQNEAQLDKSGLPSDRFFAERPEGSVSTLKIQRTQQEDSAVYLCASSFDRGGDGYEQYFGPGTRLTVT.

This chain uses TRBV7-9 with TRBJ1-1; D unresolved. Germline values: CDR1 SEHNR, CDR2 FQNEAQ (reference sequence). V was trimmed by 6 bases and J by 1 base, leaving 6 bases between them. The CDR3 runs to 12 residues. CDR3 residues: CASRLENTEAFF. CDR3 DNA sequence: TGTGCCAGCAGGCTAGAGAACACTGAAGCTTTCTTT. Full variable domain (outside the CDR3, taken from reference TRBV7-9 and TRBJ1-1): DTGVSQNPRHKITKRGQNVTFRCDPISEHNRLYWYRQTLGQGPEFLTYFQNEAQLEKSRLLSDRFSAERPKGSFSTLEIQRTEQGDSAMYLCASRLENTEAFFGQGTRLTVV.

This clonotype occurred many times. The chain couples TRBV12-3 or TRBV12-4 to TRBJ1-6, with 11 bases aligning to TRBD1. The V segment lost 6 bases and the J segment 11 bases; nucleotides outside the gene matches: 9. This CDR3 spans 15 amino acids. The CDR3 DNA is TGTGCCAGCAGGAACGGGGACAGGGGGTCTGCACCCCTCCACTTT. This translates into CASRNGDRGSAPLHF.

There are many counts of this clonotype. One end of the junction fails to match germline, which may point to a read error. This chain links TRBV19 with TRBJ1-5, with TRBD1 as a possible D gene (5 bases). The CDR3 is 16 residues long. Per the germline V gene, CDR1 is LNHDA and CDR2 is SQIVND (reference sequence). The CDR3 reads CASSTAEGSGGQPQHF. CDR3 nucleotide sequence: TGTGCCAGCAGTACCGCTGAGGGGAGCGGTGGTCAGCCCCAGCATTTT.

In this sample, this clonotype turned up many times. The chain recombines TRBV25-1 with TRBJ1-2, with a tentative D call TRBD1 (6 bases). Deletions cut 7 bases from V and 8 bases from J, with 17 bases between. In germline, CDR1 is MGHDK, CDR2 SYGVNS. The CDR3 contains 13 residues. CDR3 nucleotide sequence: TGTGCCAGCACCCAAGGCGGGGGGCGAGGCTACACCTTC. Translating it yields CASTQGGGRGYTF.

In its sample, this clonotype was seen many times. This chain links TRBV20-1 with TRBJ1-6; 12 bases match TRBD1. Germline V CDR1 and CDR2: DFQATT, SNEGSKA (reference sequence). J lost 9 bases, V lost 5 bases, and 2 bases had no gene match. This CDR3 comprises 13 residues. CDR3 sequence reads: CSARDRGLSPLHF. The CDR3 DNA reads as TGCAGTGCTCGGGACAGGGGGCTTTCACCCCTCCACTTT.

The chain employs TRBV7-8 and TRBJ2-5; TRBD2 agrees at 10 bases. The CDR3 has 19 residues. Trimming at V came to 1 base and at J to 2 bases, leaving 13 bases not matched to a gene. Germline CDR1 and CDR2: SGHVS and FQNEAQ. CDR3 coding DNA: TGTGCCAGCAGCTTAGTTGTGGGCCAACTAGCGGGGCTACAAGAGACCCAGTACTTC. Protein: CASSLVVGQLAGLQETQYF.

V gene TRBV7-3 combines with J gene TRBJ2-1; TRBD1 matches 9 bases. V was clipped by 4 bases and J by 2 bases; unmatched bases: 6. The CDR3 consists of 16 residues. From germline, CDR1 is SGHTA and CDR2 FQGTGA. CDR3 DNA sequence: TGTGCCAGCAGCTGGGACAGGGTAACACCCTACAATGAGCAGTTCTTC. It yields the protein CASSWDRVTPYNEQFF.

In its sample, this clonotype was seen many times. The chain combines TRBV20-1 with TRBJ1-1; D may be TRBD1 (5 bases). This CDR3 has 12 residues. Trimming left V 3 bases short and J 1 base short, with 6 bases between. From germline, CDR1 is DFQATT and CDR2 SNEGSKA (reference sequence). CDR3 DNA sequence: TGCAGTGCTAGCGGACAGAACACTGAAGCTTTCTTT. It encodes CSASGQNTEAFF.

This clonotype has a single count. V gene TRBV24-1 combines with J gene TRBJ1-3; 9 bases are shared with TRBD1. V trimming: 4 bases; J trimming: 0 bases; junction bases outside the gene matches: 6. The CDR3 has 17 amino acids. Germline-derived CDR1 and CDR2 are KGHDR and SFDVKD. The CDR3 sequence is CATSETGGRHSGNTIYF. In DNA, the CDR3 is TGTGCCACCAGTGAGACAGGGGGACGACACTCTGGAAACACCATATATTTT.

J is TRBJ2-2 and V is TRBV4-3; 7 bases are shared with TRBD1. This CDR3 spans 15 amino acids. J lost 4 bases, V lost 3 bases, and 5 bases had no gene match. The germline V gene encodes CDR1 LGHNA and CDR2 YSLEER. CDR3 bases: TGCGCCAGCAGCCACGCGAGGGGGCCCACCGGGGAGCTGTTTTTT. It translates to CASSHARGPTGELFF.

The genes are TRBV11-2 and TRBJ2-7, with D perhaps matching TRBD2 (6 bases). Trimming cost V 4 bases and J 3 bases, with 16 bases left between them. CDR3 length equals 15 residues. Looked up from germline, CDR1 is SGHAT and CDR2 is FQNNGV. The CDR3 coding sequence is TGTGCCAGCAGCTCGCCAGGGAGGTATGGCTACGAGCAGTACTTC. It is translated as CASSSPGRYGYEQYF.

This chain joins TRBV12-3 or TRBV12-4 and TRBJ2-5; D is unresolved. The CDR3 length is 15 residues. V lost 4 bases to trimming and J lost 4 bases, with 16 bases between them. The CDR3 loop is CASSSPRRSGETQYF. The DNA of the CDR3 is TGTGCCAGCAGTTCCCCGCGGCGGTCGGGAGAGACCCAGTACTTC.

This clonotype showed up just once. The chain is built from TRBV29-1 and TRBJ1-4, with D unresolved. V was trimmed by 3 bases and J by 12 bases, leaving 17 bases between them. From germline, CDR1 is SQVTM and CDR2 ANQGSEA. The CDR3 runs to 13 residues. CDR3 region: CSVDDGVSEELFF. DNA for the CDR3: TGCAGCGTTGACGACGGGGTGTCGGAAGAACTGTTTTTT.

This clonotype was seen repeatedly, ten times or more. This CDR3 reads CASRGQGNGYTF. DNA for the CDR3: TGTGCCAGTAGGGGACAGGGAAATGGCTACACCTTC. V is TRBV19 and J is TRBJ1-2; 9 positions match TRBD1. The ends lost 6 bases at V and 6 bases at J; junction bases unmatched: 2. From germline, CDR1 is LNHDA and CDR2 SQIVND (reference sequence). The CDR3 is 12 amino acids.

This clonotype was recorded a few times. V gene TRBV3-1 combines with J gene TRBJ2-5; 10 bases agree with TRBD2. This CDR3 has 16 residues. V lost 8 bases to trimming and J lost 5 bases; unmatched junction nucleotides: 14. CDR1 and CDR2 from the germline V gene are LGHDT and YNNKEL (reference sequence). As DNA, the CDR3 is TGTGCCAGCTGCACGTCCAGCGGGAGGGGAAGTGAGACCCAGTACTTC. This codes for CASCTSSGRGSETQYF.

The gene calls are TRBV20-1 and TRBJ2-7, with D hard to call. Trimming took off 3 bases at V and 3 bases at J, with 27 bases between the two ends. Germline V gene lookup returns CDR1 DFQATT and CDR2 SNEGSKA (reference sequence). The CDR3 runs to 18 residues. The CDR3 here is CSASYVSGVPPAIYEQYF. CDR3 nucleotide sequence: TGCAGTGCTAGTTATGTATCAGGAGTCCCACCTGCCATCTACGAGCAGTACTTC.

With respect to this clonotype: The junction differs from germline at one of its ends, possibly a read error. The rearrangement uses TRBV10-3 and TRBJ1-5; possibly TRBD1 for D (6 bases). The CDR3 consists of 15 residues. The V gene's germline CDR1 is ENHRY and CDR2 SYGVKD. The CDR3 DNA sequence: TGTGCCAGCAGTCATCTCCCGGCAGGGGATCAGCCCCAGCATTTT. Amino acid sequence: CASSHLPAGDQPQHF.

This clonotype was counted a single time. The V gene is TRBV4-1, the J gene TRBJ2-2, with D tentatively TRBD1 or TRBD2 (7 bases each). CDR3 length equals 18 residues. The germline gives CDR1 MGHRA, CDR2 YSYEKL. The ends were cut back, 1 base at V and 6 bases at J, with 21 bases in the middle. The CDR3 loop is CASSQGVIQGGLSGELFF. CDR3 sequence (DNA): TGCGCCAGCAGCCAAGGAGTTATCCAGGGGGGGCTGTCCGGGGAGCTGTTTTTT.

CDR3 DNA: TGCAGCTTCGGACAGGGAGGTTCACCCCTCCACTTT. It codes for CSFGQGGSPLHF. This rearrangement joins TRBV29-1 to TRBJ1-6; 8 positions agree with TRBD1. Germline lookup yields CDR1 SQVTM and CDR2 ANQGSEA. V lost 8 bases to trimming and J lost 9 bases; unmatched junction nucleotides: 6. This CDR3 is built from 12 residues.

This clonotype occurred many times. This chain links TRBV29-1 with TRBJ1-2, with D hard to call. There are 11 residues in the CDR3. Trimming cost V 3 bases and J 7 bases, with 9 bases left between them. Germline lookup yields CDR1 SQVTM and CDR2 ANQGSEA. Written as DNA, the CDR3 is TGCAGCGTTGACCTGGCGCGTGGCTACACCTTC. It codes for CSVDLARGYTF.

There are a few counts of this clonotype. The chain carries TRBV7-8 and TRBJ1-5; no clear D. Germline loops: CDR1 SGHVS, CDR2 FQNEAQ. Trimming took 0 bases from V and 3 from J, leaving 15 bases between them. CDR3 length equals 17 residues. CDR3 in DNA: TGTGCCAGCAGCTTAGCGCTTTTGGGGTTTCTCAATCAGCCCCAGCATTTT. Translating gives CASSLALLGFLNQPQHF.

V and J are TRBV20-1 and TRBJ1-5; D perhaps matches TRBD1 (6 bases). V lost 1 base and J 5 bases, leaving 18 bases between the germline ends. Germline V CDR1 and CDR2: DFQATT, SNEGSKA (reference sequence). The length of the CDR3 is 16 residues. The CDR3 spells CSARVAGVGVDQPQHF. CDR3 DNA: TGCAGTGCTAGAGTGGCAGGGGTCGGGGTGGATCAGCCCCAGCATTTT.

CDR3 DNA: TGTGCCAGCAGCCAGAATGCCAGGGGCCGTTACACTGAAGCTTTCTTT. Translating it yields CASSQNARGRYTEAFF. The chain recombines TRBV2 with TRBJ1-1; perhaps TRBD1 as D (6 bases). The germline V and J ends were trimmed by 6 bases and 3 bases, with 20 bases remaining between them. Per germline, CDR1 SNHLY and CDR2 FYNNEI. The CDR3 totals 16 residues.

This clonotype was picked up a small number of times. Relative to the germline gene, one junction end is altered; a read error may explain this. The chain employs TRBV7-9 and TRBJ2-5; 7 nucleotides align to TRBD2. The CDR3 loop spans 14 amino acids. CDR1 and CDR2 from the germline V gene are SEHNR and FQNEAQ (reference sequence). CDR3 nucleotides: TGCGCCAGCAGCCAAGGGGAGGGTTGGGAGACCCAGTACTTC. As protein: CASSQGEGWETQYF. Together with reference TRBV7-9 and TRBJ2-5, the CDR3 gives the full variable domain: DTGVSQNPRHKITKRGQNVTFRCDPISEHNRLYWYRQTLGQGPEFLTYFQNEAQLEKSRLLSDRFSAERPKGSFSTLEIQRTEQGDSAMYLCASSQGEGWETQYFGPGTRLLVL.

The chain links TRBV29-1 to TRBJ2-7; the match to TRBD1 covers 8 bases. V trimming: 5 bases; J trimming: 3 bases; junction bases outside the gene matches: 12. The CDR3 has 15 amino acids. Germline lookup yields CDR1 SQVTM and CDR2 ANQGSEA. The CDR3, as DNA: TGCAGCGTTAGAAAGACAGGGGCCACCTTCTACGAGCAGTACTTC. Its protein product is CSVRKTGATFYEQYF.

The J gene is TRBJ1-2, the V gene TRBV7-9; 9 bases match TRBD1. Germline V lookup: CDR1 SEHNR, CDR2 FQNEAQ (reference sequence). CDR3 length equals 11 residues. J lost 12 bases, V lost 10 bases, and 9 bases had no gene match. The CDR3 nucleotides are TGTGCCACCACAGGGGGCGACGGCCACACCTTC. Its protein product is CATTGGDGHTF.

The V and J genes are TRBV7-6 and TRBJ2-5; maybe TRBD2 (6 bases). Per germline, CDR1 SGHVS and CDR2 FNYEAQ. The length of the CDR3 is 11 residues. V was clipped by 5 bases and J by 10 bases, with 11 bases between them. The CDR3 nucleotides are TGTGCCAGCAGCCGCTGGGGAGGCCAGTACTTC. Amino acids: CASSRWGGQYF.